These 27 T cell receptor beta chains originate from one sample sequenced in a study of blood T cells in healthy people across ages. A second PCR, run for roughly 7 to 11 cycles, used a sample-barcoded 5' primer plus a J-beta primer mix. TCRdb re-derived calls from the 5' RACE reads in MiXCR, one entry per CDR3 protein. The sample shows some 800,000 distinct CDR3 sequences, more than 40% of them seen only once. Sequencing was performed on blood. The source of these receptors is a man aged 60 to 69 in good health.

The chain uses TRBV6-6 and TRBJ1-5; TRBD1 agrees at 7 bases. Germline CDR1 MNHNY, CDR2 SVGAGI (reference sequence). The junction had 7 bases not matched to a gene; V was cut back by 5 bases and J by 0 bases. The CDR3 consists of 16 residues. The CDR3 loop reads CASSNGQVNSNQPQHF. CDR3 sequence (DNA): TGTGCCAGCAGTAATGGACAGGTTAATAGCAATCAGCCCCAGCATTTT.

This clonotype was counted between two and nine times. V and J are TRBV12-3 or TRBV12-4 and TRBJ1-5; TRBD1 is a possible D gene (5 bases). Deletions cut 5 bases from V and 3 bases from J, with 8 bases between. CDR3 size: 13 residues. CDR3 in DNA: TGTGCCAGCAGTCACGGACACAATCAGCCCCAGCATTTT. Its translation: CASSHGHNQPQHF.

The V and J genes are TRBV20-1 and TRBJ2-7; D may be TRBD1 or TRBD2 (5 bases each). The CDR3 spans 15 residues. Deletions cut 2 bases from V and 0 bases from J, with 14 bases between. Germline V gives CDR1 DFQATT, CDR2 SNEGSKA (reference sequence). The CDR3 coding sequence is TGCAGTGCTAGAATTGCCCAGGGACCCTCCTACGAGCAGTACTTC. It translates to CSARIAQGPSYEQYF.

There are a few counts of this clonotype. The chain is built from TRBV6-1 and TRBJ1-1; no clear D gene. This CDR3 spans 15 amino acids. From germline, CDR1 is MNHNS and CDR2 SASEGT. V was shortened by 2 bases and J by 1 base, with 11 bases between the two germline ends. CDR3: CASSEFSTGNTEAFF. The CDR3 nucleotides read TGTGCCAGCAGTGAATTCTCGACGGGGAACACTGAAGCTTTCTTT.

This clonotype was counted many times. The CDR3 DNA reads as TGTGCCAGCAGCCAAGTCATCGAAGGGGAGCAGTACTTC. Its translation is CASSQVIEGEQYF. The chain combines TRBV3-1 with TRBJ2-5; D is possibly TRBD1 or TRBD2 (5 bases each). CDR3 length: 13 residues. V was pared by 1 base and J by 11 bases, with 14 bases between. CDR1 LGHDT and CDR2 YNNKEL come from the germline V gene (reference sequence).

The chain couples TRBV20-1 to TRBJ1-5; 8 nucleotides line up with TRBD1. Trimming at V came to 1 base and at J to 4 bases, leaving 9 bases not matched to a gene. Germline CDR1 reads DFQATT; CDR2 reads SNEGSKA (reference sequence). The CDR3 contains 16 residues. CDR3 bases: TGCAGTGCTAGAGTGCCAGGGGGCTTAGCGAATCAGCCCCAGCATTTT. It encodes CSARVPGGLANQPQHF.

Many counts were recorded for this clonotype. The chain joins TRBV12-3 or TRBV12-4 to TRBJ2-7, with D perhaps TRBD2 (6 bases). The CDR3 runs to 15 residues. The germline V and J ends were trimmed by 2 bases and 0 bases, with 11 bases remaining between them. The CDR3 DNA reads TGTGCCAGCAGTTTAAGGAGGGTAAGCTCCTACGAGCAGTACTTC. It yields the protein CASSLRRVSSYEQYF.

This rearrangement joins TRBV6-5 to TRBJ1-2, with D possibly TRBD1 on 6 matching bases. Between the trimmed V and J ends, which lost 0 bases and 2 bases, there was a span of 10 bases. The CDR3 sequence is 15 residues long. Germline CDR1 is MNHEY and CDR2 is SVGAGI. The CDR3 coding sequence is TGTGCCAGCAGTTACTCGGGGGGCTTGAACTATGGCTACACCTTC. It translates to CASSYSGGLNYGYTF.

CDR3 region: CASSPGSTYNEQFF. In DNA, the CDR3 is TGTGCCAGCAGCCCCGGGTCCACTTACAATGAGCAGTTCTTC. The chain recombines TRBV5-6 with TRBJ2-1; D gene unclear. The germline V gene has CDR1 SGHDT and CDR2 YYEEEE. Deletions cut 4 bases from V and 4 bases from J, with 12 bases between. The CDR3 has 14 residues.

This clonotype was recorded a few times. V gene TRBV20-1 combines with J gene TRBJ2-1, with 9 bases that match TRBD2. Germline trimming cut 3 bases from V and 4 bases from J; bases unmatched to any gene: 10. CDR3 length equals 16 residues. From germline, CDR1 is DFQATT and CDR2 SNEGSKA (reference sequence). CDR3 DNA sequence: TGCAGTGCTAGTTCTCGGCTAGCGGGGTCATACAATGAGCAGTTCTTC. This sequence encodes CSASSRLAGSYNEQFF.

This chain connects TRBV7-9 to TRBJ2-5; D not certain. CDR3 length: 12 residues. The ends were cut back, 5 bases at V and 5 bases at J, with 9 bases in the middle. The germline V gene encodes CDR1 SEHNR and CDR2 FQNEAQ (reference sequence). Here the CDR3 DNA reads TGTGCCAGCAGCCGAACGTTGGAGACCCAGTACTTC. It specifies CASSRTLETQYF.

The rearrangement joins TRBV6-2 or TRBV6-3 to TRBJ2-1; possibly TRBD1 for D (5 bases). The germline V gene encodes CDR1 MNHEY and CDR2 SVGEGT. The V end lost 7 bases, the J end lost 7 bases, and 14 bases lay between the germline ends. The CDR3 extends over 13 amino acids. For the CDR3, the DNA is TGTGCCAGCATGGGGCAGCCAGGGAATGAGCAGTTCTTC. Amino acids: CASMGQPGNEQFF.

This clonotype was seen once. The CDR3 DNA reads as TGTGCCAGCAGCCCCGCGTTGGATACGCAGTATTTT. Amino acid sequence: CASSPALDTQYF. V and J are TRBV14 and TRBJ2-3; D not resolved. The V gene's germline CDR1 is SGHDN and CDR2 FVKESK. The V gene lost 4 bases and the J gene lost 6 bases, with 8 bases spanning the gap. The CDR3 extends over 12 amino acids.

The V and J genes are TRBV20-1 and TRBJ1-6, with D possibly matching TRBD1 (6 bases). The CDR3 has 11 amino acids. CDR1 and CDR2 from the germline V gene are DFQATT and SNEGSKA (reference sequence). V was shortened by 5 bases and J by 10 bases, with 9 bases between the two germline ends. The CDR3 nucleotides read TGCAGTGCTCTGGACAGCTCACCCCTCCACTTT. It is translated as CSALDSSPLHF.

CDR3 in amino acids: CASSYSSSTGWAFF. The CDR3 DNA reads as TGTGCCAGCAGTTACTCGAGCTCGACAGGGTGGGCTTTCTTT. The genes are TRBV6-6 and TRBJ1-1, with 7 bases fitting TRBD1. The CDR3 is 14 amino acids. Losses at the gene ends were 0 bases for V and 11 bases for J; bases not matched to a gene: 9. Per the germline V gene, CDR1 is MNHNY and CDR2 is SVGAGI (reference sequence).

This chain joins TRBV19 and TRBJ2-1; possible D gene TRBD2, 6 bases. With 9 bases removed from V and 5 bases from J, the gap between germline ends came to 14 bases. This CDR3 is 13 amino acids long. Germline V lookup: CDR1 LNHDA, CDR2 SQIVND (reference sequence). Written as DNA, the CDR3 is TGTGCCAGCAGTCGCGGGGTTCACAATGAGCAGTTCTTC. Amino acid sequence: CASSRGVHNEQFF. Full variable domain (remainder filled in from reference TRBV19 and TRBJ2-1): DGGITQSPKYLFRKEGQNVTLSCEQNLNHDAMYWYRQDPGQGLRLIYYSQIVNDFQKGDIAEGYSVSREKKESFPLTVTSAQKNPTAFYLCASSRGVHNEQFFGPGTRLTVL.

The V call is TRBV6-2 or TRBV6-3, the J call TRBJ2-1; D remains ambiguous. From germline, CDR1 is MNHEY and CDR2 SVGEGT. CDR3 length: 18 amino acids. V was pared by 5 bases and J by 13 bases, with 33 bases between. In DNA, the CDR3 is TGTGCCAGCAGTCTAACGGGTTTTACTGCTTTAGTGTTGGAGACCCAGTTCTTC. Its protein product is CASSLTGFTALVLETQFF.

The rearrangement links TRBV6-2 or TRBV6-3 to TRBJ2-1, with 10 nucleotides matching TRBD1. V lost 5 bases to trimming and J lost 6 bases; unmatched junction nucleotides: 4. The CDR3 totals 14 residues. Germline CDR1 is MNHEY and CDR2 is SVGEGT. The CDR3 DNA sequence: TGTGCCAGCAGTCGGACAGGGGGGATCAATGAGCAGTTCTTC. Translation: CASSRTGGINEQFF.

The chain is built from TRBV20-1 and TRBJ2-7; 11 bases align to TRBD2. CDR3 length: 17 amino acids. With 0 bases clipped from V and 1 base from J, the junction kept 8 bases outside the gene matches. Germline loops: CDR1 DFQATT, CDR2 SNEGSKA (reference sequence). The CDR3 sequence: CSARESGLAGQSYEQYF. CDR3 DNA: TGCAGTGCTAGAGAGTCTGGACTAGCGGGCCAATCCTACGAGCAGTACTTC.

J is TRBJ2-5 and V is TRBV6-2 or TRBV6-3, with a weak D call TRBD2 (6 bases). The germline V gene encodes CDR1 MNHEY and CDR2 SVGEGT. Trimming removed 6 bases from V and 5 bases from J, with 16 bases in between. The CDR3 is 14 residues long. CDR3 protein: CASRTHGRGETQYF. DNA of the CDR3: TGTGCCAGCAGAACACATGGACGGGGGGAGACCCAGTACTTC.

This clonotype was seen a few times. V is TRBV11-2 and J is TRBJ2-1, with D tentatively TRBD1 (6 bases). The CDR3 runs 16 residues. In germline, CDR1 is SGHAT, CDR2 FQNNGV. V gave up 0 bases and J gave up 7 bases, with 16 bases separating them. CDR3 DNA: TGTGCCAGCAGCTTAGATTGGACAGCCCTTGGAAATGAGCAGTTCTTC. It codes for CASSLDWTALGNEQFF.

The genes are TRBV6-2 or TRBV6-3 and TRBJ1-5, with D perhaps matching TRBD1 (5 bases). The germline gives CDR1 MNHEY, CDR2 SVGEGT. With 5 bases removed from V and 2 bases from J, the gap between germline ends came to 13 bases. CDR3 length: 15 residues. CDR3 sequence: CASSPSTVGNQPQHF. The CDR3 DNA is TGTGCCAGCAGTCCTTCGACAGTGGGCAATCAGCCCCAGCATTTT.

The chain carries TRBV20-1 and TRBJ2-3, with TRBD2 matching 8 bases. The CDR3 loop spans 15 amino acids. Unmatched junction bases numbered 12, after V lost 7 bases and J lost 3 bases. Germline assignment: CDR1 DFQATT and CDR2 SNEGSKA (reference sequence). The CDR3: CSGTVGGVLTDTQYF. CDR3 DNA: TGCAGTGGGACGGTCGGGGGGGTCCTTACAGATACGCAGTATTTT.

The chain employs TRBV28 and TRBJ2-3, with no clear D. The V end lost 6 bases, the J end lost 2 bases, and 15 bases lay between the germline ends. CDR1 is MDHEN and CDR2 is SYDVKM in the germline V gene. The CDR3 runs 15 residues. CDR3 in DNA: TGTGCCAGCAGCCTTCCGACCGAGATCACAGATACGCAGTATTTT. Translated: CASSLPTEITDTQYF.

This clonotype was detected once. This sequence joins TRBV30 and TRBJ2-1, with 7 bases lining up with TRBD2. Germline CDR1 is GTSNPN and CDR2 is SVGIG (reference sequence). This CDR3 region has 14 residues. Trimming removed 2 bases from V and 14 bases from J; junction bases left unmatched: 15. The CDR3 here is CAWSRSSGPFGKFF. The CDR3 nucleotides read TGTGCCTGGAGTCGCAGTAGCGGGCCGTTTGGGAAGTTCTTC.

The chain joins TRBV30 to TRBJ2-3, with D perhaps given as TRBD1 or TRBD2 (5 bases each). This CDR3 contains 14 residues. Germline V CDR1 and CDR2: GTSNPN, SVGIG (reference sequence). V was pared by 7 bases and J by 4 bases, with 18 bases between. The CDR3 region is CASKRQGASDTQYF. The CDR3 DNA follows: TGTGCCTCCAAGAGGCAGGGAGCATCAGATACGCAGTATTTT.

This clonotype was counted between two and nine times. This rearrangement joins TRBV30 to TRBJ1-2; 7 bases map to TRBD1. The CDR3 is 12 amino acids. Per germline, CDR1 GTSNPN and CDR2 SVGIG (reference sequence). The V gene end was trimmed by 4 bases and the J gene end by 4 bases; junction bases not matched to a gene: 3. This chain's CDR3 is CAWNRGSYGYTF. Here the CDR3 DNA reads TGTGCCTGGAACAGGGGCAGCTATGGCTACACCTTC.